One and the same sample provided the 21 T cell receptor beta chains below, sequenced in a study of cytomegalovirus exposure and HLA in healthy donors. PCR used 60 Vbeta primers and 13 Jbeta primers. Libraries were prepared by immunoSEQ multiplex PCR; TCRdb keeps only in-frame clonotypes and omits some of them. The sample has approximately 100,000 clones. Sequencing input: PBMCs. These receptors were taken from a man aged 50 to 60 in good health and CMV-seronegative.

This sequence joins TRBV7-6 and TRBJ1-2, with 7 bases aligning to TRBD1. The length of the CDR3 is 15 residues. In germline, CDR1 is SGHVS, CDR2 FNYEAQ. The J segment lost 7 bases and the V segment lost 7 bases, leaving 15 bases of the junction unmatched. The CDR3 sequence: CASNLGGPGSGGYTF. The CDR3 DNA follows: TGTGCCAGCAACCTAGGGGGCCCGGGGTCGGGTGGCTACACCTTC.

CDR3 bases: TGTGCCAGCAGGAAACCGGGACAGGGGAGTAGTTTCTATGGCTACACCTTC. Residues: CASRKPGQGSSFYGYTF. The chain recombines TRBV11-2 with TRBJ1-2; 10 bases align to TRBD1. V trimming: 6 bases; J trimming: 4 bases; junction bases outside the gene matches: 14. Germline CDR1 and CDR2: SGHAT and FQNNGV. The CDR3 loop spans 17 amino acids.

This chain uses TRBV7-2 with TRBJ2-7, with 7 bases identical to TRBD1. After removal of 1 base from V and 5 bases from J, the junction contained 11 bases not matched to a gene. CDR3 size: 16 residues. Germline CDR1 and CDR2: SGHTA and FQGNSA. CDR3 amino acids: CASSLEGTAIYHEQYF. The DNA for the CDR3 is TGTGCCAGCAGCTTAGAGGGGACAGCGATTTACCACGAGCAGTACTTC.

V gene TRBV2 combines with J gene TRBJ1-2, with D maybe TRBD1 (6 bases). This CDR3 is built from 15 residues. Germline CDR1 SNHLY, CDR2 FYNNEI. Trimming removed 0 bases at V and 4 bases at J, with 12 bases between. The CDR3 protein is CASSEAIGTPYGYTF. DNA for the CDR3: TGTGCCAGCAGTGAAGCGATCGGGACACCCTATGGCTACACCTTC.

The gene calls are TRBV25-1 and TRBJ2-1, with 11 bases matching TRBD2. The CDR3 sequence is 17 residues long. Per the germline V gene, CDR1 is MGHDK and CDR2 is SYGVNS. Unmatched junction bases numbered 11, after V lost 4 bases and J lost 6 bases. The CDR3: CASSGPTSSGRSNEQFF. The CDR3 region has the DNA TGTGCCAGCAGTGGCCCAACTTCTAGCGGGAGGTCCAATGAGCAGTTCTTC.

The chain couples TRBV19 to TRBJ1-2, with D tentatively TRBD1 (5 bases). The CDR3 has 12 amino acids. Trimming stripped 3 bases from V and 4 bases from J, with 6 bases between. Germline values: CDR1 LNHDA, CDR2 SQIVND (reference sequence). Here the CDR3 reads CASSITGYGYTF. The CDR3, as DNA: TGTGCCAGTAGTATCACAGGCTATGGCTACACCTTC.

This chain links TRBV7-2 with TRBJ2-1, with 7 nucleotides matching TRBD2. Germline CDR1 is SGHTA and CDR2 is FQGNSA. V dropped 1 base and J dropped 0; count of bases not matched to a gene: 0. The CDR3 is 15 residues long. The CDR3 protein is CASSLGGGSYNEQFF. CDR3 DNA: TGTGCCAGCAGCTTAGGCGGGGGCTCCTACAATGAGCAGTTCTTC.

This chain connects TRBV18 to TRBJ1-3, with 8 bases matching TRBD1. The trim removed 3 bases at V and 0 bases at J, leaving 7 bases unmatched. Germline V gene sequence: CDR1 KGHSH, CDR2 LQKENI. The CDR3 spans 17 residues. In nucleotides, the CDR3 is TGTGCCAGCTCACCGACCGGGACAGGATCCTCTGGAAACACCATATATTTT. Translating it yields CASSPTGTGSSGNTIYF.

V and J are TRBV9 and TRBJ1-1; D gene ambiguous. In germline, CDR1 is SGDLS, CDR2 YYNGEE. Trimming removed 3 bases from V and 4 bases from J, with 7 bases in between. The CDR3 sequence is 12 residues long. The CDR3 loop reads CASSAGATEAFF. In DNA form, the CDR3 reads TGTGCCAGCAGCGCCGGAGCCACTGAAGCTTTCTTT. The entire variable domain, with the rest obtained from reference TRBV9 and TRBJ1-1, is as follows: DSGVTQTPKHLITATGQRVTLRCSPRSGDLSVYWYQQSLDQGLQFLIQYYNGEERAKGNILERFSAQQFPDLHSELNLSSLELGDSALYFCASSAGATEAFFGQGTRLTVV.

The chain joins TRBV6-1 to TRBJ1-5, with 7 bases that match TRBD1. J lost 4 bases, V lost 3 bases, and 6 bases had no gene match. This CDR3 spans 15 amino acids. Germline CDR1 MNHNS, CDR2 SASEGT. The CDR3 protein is CASSEMAGGNQPQHF. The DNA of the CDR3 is TGTGCCAGCAGTGAGATGGCAGGGGGAAATCAGCCCCAGCATTTT.

The CDR3 sequence: CASSSDMPETQYF. CDR3 sequence (DNA): TGTGCCAGCAGTTCAGACATGCCAGAGACCCAGTACTTC. V gene TRBV6-5 combines with J gene TRBJ2-5; D gene unclear. This CDR3 has 13 amino acids. Germline assignment: CDR1 MNHEY and CDR2 SVGAGI. The V end lost 4 bases, the J end lost 4 bases, and 10 bases lay between the germline ends.

The CDR3 protein is CASSLWEINSPLHF. The CDR3 DNA reads as TGCGCCAGCAGCTTGTGGGAGATTAATTCACCCCTCCACTTT. V and J are TRBV5-1 and TRBJ1-6; D is ambiguous. V was cut by 1 base and J by 6 bases, with 8 bases left in between. Germline loops: CDR1 SGHRS, CDR2 YFSETQ. There are 14 residues in the CDR3. Full variable domain (missing parts from reference TRBV5-1 and TRBJ1-6): KAGVTQTPRYLIKTRGQQVTLSCSPISGHRSVSWYQQTPGQGLQFLFEYFSETQRNKGNFPGRFSGRQFSNSRSEMNVSTLELGDSALYLCASSLWEINSPLHFGNGTRLTVT.

CDR3 protein: CASSSTDHRGSSYEQYF. The CDR3 DNA sequence: TGTGCCAGCAGCTCGACCGACCACAGGGGGAGCTCCTACGAGCAGTACTTC. This chain uses TRBV13 with TRBJ2-7, with 8 bases matching TRBD1. Unmatched junction bases numbered 11, after V lost 4 bases and J lost 0 bases. The CDR3 covers 17 residues. Germline V gives CDR1 PRHDT, CDR2 FYEKMQ (reference sequence).

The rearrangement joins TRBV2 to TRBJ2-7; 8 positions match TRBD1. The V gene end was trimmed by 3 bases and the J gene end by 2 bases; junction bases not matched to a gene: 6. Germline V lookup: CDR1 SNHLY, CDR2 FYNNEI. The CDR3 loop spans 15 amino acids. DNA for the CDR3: TGTGCCAGCAGTGATCGACAGGGGTTTACCTACGAGCAGTACTTC. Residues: CASSDRQGFTYEQYF.

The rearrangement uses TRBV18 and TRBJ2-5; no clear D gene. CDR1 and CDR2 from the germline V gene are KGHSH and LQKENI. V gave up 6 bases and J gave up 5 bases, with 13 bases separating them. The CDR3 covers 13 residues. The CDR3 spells CASSPDSWETQYF. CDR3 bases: TGTGCCAGCTCCCCAGACTCATGGGAGACCCAGTACTTC.

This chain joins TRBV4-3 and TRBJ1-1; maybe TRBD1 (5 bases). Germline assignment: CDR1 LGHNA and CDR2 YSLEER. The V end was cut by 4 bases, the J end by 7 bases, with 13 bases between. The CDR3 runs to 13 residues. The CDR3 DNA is TGCGCCAGCAGCCGCCCCGGGGGGGGTGAAGCTTTCTTT. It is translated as CASSRPGGGEAFF.

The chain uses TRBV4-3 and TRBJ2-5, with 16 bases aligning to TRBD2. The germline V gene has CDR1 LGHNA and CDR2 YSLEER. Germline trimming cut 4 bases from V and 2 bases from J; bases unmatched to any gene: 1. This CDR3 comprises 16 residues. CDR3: CASSPGLAGGQETQYF. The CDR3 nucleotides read TGCGCCAGCAGCCCGGGACTAGCGGGGGGGCAAGAGACCCAGTACTTC.

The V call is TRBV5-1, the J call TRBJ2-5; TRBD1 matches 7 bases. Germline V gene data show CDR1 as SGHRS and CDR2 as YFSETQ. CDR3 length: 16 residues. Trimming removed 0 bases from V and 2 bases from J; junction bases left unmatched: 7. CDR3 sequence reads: CASSLDGTAKQETQYF. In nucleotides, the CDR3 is TGCGCCAGCAGCTTGGATGGGACAGCAAAACAAGAGACCCAGTACTTC.

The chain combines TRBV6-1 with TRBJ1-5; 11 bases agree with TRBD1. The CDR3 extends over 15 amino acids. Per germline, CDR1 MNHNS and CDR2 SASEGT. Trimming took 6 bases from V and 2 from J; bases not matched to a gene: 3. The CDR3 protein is CASRRTGGGNQPQHF. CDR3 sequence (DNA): TGTGCCAGCAGACGGACAGGGGGCGGCAATCAGCCCCAGCATTTT.

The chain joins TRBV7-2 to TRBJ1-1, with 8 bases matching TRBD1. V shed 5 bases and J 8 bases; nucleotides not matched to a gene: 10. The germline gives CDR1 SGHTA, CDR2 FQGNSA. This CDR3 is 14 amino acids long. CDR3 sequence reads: CASSVGLGQGEAFF. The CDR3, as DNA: TGTGCCAGCAGCGTAGGGTTAGGACAGGGAGAAGCTTTCTTT.

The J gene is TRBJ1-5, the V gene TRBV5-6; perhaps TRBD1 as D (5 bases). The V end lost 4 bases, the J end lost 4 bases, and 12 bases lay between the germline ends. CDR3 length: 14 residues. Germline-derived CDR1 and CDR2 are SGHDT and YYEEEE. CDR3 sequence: CASSPGGGNQPQHF. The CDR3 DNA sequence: TGTGCCAGCAGCCCCGGCGGGGGGAATCAGCCCCAGCATTTT.